This T cell receptor (beta chain) originates from a study of T cells in narcolepsy. Across the whole study: Patients with NT1 or NT2 and healthy control donors were enrolled.

Study-wide findings and caveats: Healthy controls reportedly lacked the autoreactive clonotypes serially found in patients' blood. Comparing one patient's CSF and blood CD4+ clonotypes highlighted HCRT- and TRIB2-specific autoreactive clonotypes.

The CDR3 contains 14 residues. V lost 4 bases and J lost 5, with 14 bases in between. Germline loops: CDR1 SGHDN, CDR2 FVKESK. This clone was observed a few times. Its antigen is undetermined. Using immunoSEQ multiplex PCR, the repertoire was profiled, and TCRdb retains in-frame clones only, with some absent. The sample has approximately 31,000 clones; just under 80% are singletons. The origin of this receptor is a human donor with narcolepsy. This sequence joins TRBV14 and TRBJ1-1, with D hard to call. What was sequenced was CD45RA- memory CD4+ T cells from PBMCs. CDR3 coding DNA: TGTGCCAGCAGCCGATCCGGGCCAGGAACTGAAGCTTTCTTT. Translation: CASSRSGPGTEAFF.